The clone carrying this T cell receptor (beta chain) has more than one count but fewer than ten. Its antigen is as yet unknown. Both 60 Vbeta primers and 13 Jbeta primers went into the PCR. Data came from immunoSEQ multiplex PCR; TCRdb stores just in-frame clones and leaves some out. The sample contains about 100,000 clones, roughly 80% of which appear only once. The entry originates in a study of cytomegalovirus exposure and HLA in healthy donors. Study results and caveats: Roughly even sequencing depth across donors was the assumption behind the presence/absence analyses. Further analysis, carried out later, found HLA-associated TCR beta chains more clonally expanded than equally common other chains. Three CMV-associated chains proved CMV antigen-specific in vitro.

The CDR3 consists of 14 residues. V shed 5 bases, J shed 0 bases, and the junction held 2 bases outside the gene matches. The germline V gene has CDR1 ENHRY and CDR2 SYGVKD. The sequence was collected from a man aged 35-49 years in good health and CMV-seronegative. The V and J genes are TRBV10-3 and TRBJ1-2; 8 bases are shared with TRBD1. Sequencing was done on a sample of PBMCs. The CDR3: CAISKQGANYGYTF. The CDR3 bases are TGTGCCATCAGTAAACAGGGGGCTAACTATGGCTACACCTTC.